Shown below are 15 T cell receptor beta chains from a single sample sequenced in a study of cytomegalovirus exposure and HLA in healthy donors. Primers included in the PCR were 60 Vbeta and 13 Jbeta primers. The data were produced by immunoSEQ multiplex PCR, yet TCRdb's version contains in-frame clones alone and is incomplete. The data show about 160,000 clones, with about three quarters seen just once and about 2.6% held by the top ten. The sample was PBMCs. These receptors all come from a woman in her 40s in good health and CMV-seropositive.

CDR3 loop: CASSNREWSSYEQYF. The CDR3 DNA sequence: TGTGCCAGTTCCAACCGGGAGTGGAGCTCCTACGAGCAGTACTTC. The chain combines TRBV7-8 with TRBJ2-7; perhaps TRBD2 as D (6 bases). This CDR3 is 15 amino acids long. V was clipped by 9 bases and J by 0 bases, with 18 bases between them. Germline CDR1 is SGHVS and CDR2 is FQNEAQ. The complete variable domain, with remaining parts taken from reference TRBV7-8 and TRBJ2-7, reads GAGVSQSPRYKVAKRGQDVALRCDPISGHVSLFWYQQALGQGPEFLTYFQNEAQLDKSGLPSDRFFAERPEGSVSTLKIQRTQQEDSAVYLCASSNREWSSYEQYFGPGTRLTVT.

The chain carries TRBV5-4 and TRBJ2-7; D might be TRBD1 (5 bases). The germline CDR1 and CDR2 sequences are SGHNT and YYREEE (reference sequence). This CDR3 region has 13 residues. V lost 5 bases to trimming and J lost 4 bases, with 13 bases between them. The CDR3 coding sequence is TGTGCCAGCAGTTCTCAGGGTGTGTACGAGCAGTACTTC. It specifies CASSSQGVYEQYF.

CDR3 coding DNA: TGTGCCAGCAGTGACAGGGGCTTTGTTTCACCCCTCCACTTT. Amino acids: CASSDRGFVSPLHF. This sequence joins TRBV6-1 and TRBJ1-6; D perhaps matches TRBD1 (6 bases). Per germline, CDR1 MNHNS and CDR2 SASEGT. The CDR3 loop spans 14 amino acids. Trimming shortened V by 3 bases and J by 9 bases, and 12 bases separated the two germline ends.

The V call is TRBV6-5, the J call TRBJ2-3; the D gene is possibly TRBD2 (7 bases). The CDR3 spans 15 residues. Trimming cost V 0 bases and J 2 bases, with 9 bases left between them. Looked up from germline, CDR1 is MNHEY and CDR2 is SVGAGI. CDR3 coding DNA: TGTGCCAGCAGTTACTCGCGGGGGCTCACAGATACGCAGTATTTT. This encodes CASSYSRGLTDTQYF.

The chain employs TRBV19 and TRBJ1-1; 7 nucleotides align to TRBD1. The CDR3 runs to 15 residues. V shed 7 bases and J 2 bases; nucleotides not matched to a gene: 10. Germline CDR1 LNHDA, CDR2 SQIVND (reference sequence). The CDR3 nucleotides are TGTGCCAGTACCAAGGTGGGACAGACCAACACTGAAGCTTTCTTT. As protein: CASTKVGQTNTEAFF.

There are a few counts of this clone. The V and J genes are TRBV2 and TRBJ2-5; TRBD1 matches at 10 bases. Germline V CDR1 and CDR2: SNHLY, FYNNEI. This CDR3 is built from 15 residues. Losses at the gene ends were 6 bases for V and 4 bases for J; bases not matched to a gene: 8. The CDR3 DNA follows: TGTGCCAGCAGACGCGGGACAGGGGAGGGAGAGACCCAGTACTTC. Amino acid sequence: CASRRGTGEGETQYF.

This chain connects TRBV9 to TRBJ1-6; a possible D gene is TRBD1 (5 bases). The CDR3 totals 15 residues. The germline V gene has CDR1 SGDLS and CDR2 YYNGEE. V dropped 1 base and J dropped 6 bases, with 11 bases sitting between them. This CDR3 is CASSVQGKGNSPLHF. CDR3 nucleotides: TGTGCCAGCAGCGTACAGGGTAAAGGTAATTCACCCCTCCACTTT. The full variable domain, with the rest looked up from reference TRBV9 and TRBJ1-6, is DSGVTQTPKHLITATGQRVTLRCSPRSGDLSVYWYQQSLDQGLQFLIQYYNGEERAKGNILERFSAQQFPDLHSELNLSSLELGDSALYFCASSVQGKGNSPLHFGNGTRLTVT.

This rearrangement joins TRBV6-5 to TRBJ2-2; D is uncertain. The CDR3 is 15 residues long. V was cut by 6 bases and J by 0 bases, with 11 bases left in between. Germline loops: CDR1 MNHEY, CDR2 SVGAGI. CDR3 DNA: TGTGCCAGCAGCTACAGCAACGCGAACACCGGGGAGCTGTTTTTT. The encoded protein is CASSYSNANTGELFF.

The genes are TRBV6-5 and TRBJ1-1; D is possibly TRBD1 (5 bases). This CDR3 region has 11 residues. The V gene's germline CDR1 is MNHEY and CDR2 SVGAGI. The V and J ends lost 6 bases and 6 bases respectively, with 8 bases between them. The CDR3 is CASSQGAEAFF. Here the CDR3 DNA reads TGTGCCAGCAGCCAGGGCGCTGAAGCTTTCTTT.

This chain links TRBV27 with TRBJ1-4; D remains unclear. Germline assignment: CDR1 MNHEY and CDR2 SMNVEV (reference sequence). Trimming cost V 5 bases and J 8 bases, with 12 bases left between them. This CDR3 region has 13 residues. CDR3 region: CASSRREEEKLFF. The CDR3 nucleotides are TGTGCCAGCAGTCGCCGGGAGGAGGAAAAACTGTTTTTT.

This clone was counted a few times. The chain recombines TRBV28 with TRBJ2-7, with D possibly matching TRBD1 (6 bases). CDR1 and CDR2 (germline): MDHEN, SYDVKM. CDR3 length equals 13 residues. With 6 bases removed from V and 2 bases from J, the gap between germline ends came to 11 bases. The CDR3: CASSPRGAYEQYF. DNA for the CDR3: TGTGCCAGCAGCCCCAGGGGCGCCTACGAGCAGTACTTC.

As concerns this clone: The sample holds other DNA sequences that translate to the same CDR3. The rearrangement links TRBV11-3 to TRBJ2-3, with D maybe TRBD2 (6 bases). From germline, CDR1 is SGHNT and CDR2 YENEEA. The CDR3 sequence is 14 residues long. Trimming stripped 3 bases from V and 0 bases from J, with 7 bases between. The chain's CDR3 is CASSFSGSTDTQYF. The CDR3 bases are TGTGCCAGCAGCTTTAGCGGTAGCACAGATACGCAGTATTTT.

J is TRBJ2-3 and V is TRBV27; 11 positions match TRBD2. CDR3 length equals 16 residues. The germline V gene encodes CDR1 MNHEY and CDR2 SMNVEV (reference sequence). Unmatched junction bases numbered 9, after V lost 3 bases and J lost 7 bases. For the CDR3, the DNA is TGTGCCAGCAGTTTGCTAGCGGGGGGCCAACTTTATACGCAGTATTTT. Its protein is CASSLLAGGQLYTQYF.

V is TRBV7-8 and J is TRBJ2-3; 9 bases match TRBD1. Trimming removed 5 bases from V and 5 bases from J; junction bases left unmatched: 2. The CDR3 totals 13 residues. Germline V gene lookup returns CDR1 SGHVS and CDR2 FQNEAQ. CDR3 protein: CASSPDRGDTQYF. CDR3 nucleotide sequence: TGTGCCAGCAGCCCGGACAGGGGAGATACGCAGTATTTT. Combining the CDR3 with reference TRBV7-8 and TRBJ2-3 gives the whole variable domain GAGVSQSPRYKVAKRGQDVALRCDPISGHVSLFWYQQALGQGPEFLTYFQNEAQLDKSGLPSDRFFAERPEGSVSTLKIQRTQQEDSAVYLCASSPDRGDTQYFGPGTRLTVL.

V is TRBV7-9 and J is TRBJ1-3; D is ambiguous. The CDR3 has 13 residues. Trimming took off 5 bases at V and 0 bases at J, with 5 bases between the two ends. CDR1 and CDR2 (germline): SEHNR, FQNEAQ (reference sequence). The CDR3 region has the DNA TGTGCCAGCAGCCCCCTCTCTGGAAACACCATATATTTT. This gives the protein CASSPLSGNTIYF.